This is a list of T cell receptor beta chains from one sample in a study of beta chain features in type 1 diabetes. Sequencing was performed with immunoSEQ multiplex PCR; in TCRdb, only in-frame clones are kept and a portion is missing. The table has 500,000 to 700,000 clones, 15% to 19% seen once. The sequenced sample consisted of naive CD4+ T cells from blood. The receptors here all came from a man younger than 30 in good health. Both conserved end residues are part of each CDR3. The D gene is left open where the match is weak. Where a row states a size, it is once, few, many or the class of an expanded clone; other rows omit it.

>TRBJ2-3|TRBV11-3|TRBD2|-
CASSLLAGGQDTQYF
TGTGCCAGCAGCTTACTAGCGGGGGGGCAAGATACGCAGTATTTT
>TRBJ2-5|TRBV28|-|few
CASGRETQYF
TGTGCCAGCGGCCGGGAGACCCAGTACTTC
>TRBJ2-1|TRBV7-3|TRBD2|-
CASSRTGTSNEQFF
TGTGCCAGCAGCCGAACCGGGACTAGCAATGAGCAGTTCTTC
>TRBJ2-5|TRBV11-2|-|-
CASSLDLGQRPETQYF
TGTGCCAGCAGCTTAGATCTTGGACAGCGACCGGAGACCCAGTACTTC
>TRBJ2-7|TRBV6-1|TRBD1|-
CASMDRGRTYEQYF
TGTGCCAGCATGGACAGGGGGCGAACCTACGAGCAGTACTTC
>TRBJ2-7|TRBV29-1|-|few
CSVGQRLSSYEQYF
TGCAGCGTTGGACAGCGTCTCAGCTCCTACGAGCAGTACTTC
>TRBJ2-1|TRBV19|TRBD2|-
CASSLGLAAYNEQFF
TGTGCCAGTAGCCTGGGACTAGCGGCCTACAATGAGCAGTTCTTC
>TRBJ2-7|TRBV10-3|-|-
CAIKGSTYEQYF
TGTGCCATCAAAGGGTCGACCTACGAGCAGTACTTC
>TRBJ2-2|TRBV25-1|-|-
CANLSSSYTGELFF
TGTGCCAACCTCAGTAGTTCGTACACCGGGGAGCTGTTTTTT
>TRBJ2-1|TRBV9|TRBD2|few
CASSVGSGSLGEQFF
TGTGCCAGCAGCGTAGGGAGCGGGAGCCTCGGTGAGCAGTTCTTC
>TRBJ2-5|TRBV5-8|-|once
CASSQEGATGETQYF
TGTGCCAGCAGCCAGGAGGGGGCAACTGGTGAGACCCAGTACTTC
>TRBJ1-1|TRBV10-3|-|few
CAIMRDQYGLNTEAFF
TGTGCCATCATGAGGGATCAATATGGGTTGAACACTGAAGCTTTCTTT
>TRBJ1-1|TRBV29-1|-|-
CSVGRRNTEAFF
TGCAGCGTTGGACGACGGAACACTGAAGCTTTCTTT
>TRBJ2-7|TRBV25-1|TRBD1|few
CASRDRVGGEQYF
TGTGCCAGCAGGGACAGGGTAGGAGGCGAGCAGTACTTC
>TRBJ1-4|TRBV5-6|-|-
CASSSEFNEKLFF
TGTGCCAGCAGTTCGGAGTTCAATGAAAAACTGTTTTTT
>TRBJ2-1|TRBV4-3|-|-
CASSQERRAREGEQFF
TGCGCCAGCAGCCAAGAGCGGAGGGCCCGAGAAGGGGAGCAGTTCTTC
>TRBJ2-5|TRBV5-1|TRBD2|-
CASSSEGLANLLAQYF
TGCGCCAGCAGCTCGGAGGGACTAGCGAATCTCCTGGCCCAGTACTTC
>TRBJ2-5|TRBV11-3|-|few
CASSLRLGQETQYF
TGTGCCAGCAGCTTAAGACTAGGCCAAGAGACCCAGTACTTC
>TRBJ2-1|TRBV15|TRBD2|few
CATSRDVTSGYNEQFF
TGTGCCACCAGCAGAGATGTGACTAGCGGATACAATGAGCAGTTCTTC
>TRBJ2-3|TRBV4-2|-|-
CASSQGGSDTQYF
TGTGCCAGCAGCCAGGGGGGTTCAGATACGCAGTATTTT
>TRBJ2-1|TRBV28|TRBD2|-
CASSLLAGVGERFF
TGTGCCAGCAGTTTACTAGCGGGAGTGGGGGAGAGGTTCTTC
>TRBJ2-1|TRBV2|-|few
CASRMTSRGWQFF
TGTGCCAGCAGGATGACCTCTAGGGGATGGCAGTTCTTC
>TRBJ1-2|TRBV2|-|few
CASSEESGHGYTF
TGTGCCAGCAGTGAAGAGTCAGGACATGGCTACACCTTC
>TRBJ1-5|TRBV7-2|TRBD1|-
CASSLTGGDQPQHF
TGTGCCAGCAGCCTGACAGGGGGAGATCAGCCCCAGCATTTT
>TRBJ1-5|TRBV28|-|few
CASKLVGSQPQHF
TGTGCCAGCAAATTAGTGGGATCTCAGCCCCAGCATTTT
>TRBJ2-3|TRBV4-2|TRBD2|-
CASSARSGGDTDTQYF
TGTGCCAGCAGCGCTAGGAGCGGGGGGGACACAGATACGCAGTATTTT
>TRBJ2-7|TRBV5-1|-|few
CASSLEWASYEQYF
TGCGCCAGCAGCTTGGAGTGGGCCTCCTACGAGCAGTACTTC
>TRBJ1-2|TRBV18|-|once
CASSPPIYSGQVDSGYTF
TGTGCCAGCTCACCACCGATTTACTCGGGACAAGTTGATTCTGGCTACACCTTC
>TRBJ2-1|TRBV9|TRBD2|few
CASSVGIASGRVRDNEQFF
TGTGCCAGCAGCGTAGGGATTGCTAGCGGGAGGGTCCGAGACAATGAGCAGTTCTTC
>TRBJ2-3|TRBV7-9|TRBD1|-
CASSKQGSADTQYF
TGTGCCAGCAGCAAACAGGGGAGTGCAGATACGCAGTATTTT
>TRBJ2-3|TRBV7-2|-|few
CASSPSRLVDTQYF
TGTGCCAGCAGCCCTTCCCGACTAGTGGATACGCAGTATTTT
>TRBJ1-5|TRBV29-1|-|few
CSVEDYSRGGIDSNQPQHF
TGCAGCGTTGAAGACTACAGTCGGGGGGGTATCGATAGCAATCAGCCCCAGCATTTT
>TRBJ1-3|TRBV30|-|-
CAWSVGGSGNTIYF
TGTGCCTGGAGTGTAGGCGGCTCTGGAAACACCATATATTTT
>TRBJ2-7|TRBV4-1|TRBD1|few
CASSQGQGSNDEQYF
TGCGCCAGCAGCCAAGGACAGGGGTCTAACGACGAGCAGTACTTC
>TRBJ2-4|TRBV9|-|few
CASSAEGVINIQYF
TGTGCCAGCAGCGCTGAGGGGGTGATAAACATTCAGTACTTC
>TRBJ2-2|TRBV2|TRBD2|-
CASTPLGLADTGELFF
TGTGCCAGCACCCCGTTGGGACTAGCGGACACCGGGGAGCTGTTTTTT
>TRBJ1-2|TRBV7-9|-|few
CASSLPGGNGYTF
TGTGCCAGCAGCTTACCCGGGGGCAATGGCTACACCTTC
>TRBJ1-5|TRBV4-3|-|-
CASRRNLAGTNQPQHF
TGCGCCAGCAGGCGTAACTTGGCAGGGACCAATCAGCCCCAGCATTTT
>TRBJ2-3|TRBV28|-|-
CASSLYRTTNTQYF
TGTGCCAGCAGTTTATATAGGACTACAAATACGCAGTATTTT
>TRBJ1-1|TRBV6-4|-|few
CASSETGTNTEAFF
TGTGCCAGCAGCGAAACAGGGACGAACACTGAAGCTTTCTTT
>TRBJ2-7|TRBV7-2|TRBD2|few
CASSGRLAGGPRGYYEQYF
TGTGCCAGCAGCGGCCGACTAGCGGGAGGGCCAAGGGGCTACTACGAGCAGTACTTC
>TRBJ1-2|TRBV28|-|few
CASRRAPGNYGYTF
TGTGCCAGCAGACGGGCCCCGGGTAACTATGGCTACACCTTC
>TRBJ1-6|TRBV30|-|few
CAWSVWGSPLHF
TGTGCCTGGAGTGTGTGGGGTTCACCCCTCCACTTT
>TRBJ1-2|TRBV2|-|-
CASMGGQDSYGYTF
TGTGCCAGCATGGGAGGGCAGGACAGCTATGGCTACACCTTC
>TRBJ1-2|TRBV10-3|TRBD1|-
CAISPGTGSPGYTF
TGTGCCATCAGTCCCGGGACAGGGTCTCCCGGCTACACCTTC
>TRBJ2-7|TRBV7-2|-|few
CASGYEQYF
TGTGCCAGTGGCTACGAGCAGTACTTC
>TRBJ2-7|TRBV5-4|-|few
CASSLAGPYEQYF
TGTGCCAGCAGCTTGGCTGGCCCCTACGAGCAGTACTTC
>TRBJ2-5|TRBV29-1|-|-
CSVAGPETQYF
TGCAGCGTTGCTGGGCCCGAGACCCAGTACTTC
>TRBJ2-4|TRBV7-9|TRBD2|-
CASSRGLAVPLAKNIQYF
TGTGCCAGCAGCCGGGGACTAGCGGTACCCCTAGCCAAAAACATTCAGTACTTC
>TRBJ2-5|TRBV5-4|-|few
CASSAPSKGETQYF
TGTGCCAGCAGCGCCCCTTCAAAAGGAGAGACCCAGTACTTC
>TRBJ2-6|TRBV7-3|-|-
CASSLNARVASGANVLTF
TGTGCCAGCAGCTTAAACGCCAGGGTAGCATCTGGGGCCAACGTCCTGACTTTC
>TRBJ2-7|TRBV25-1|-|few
CASSDTQGHIVYEQYF
TGTGCCAGCAGTGACACTCAGGGGCATATCGTGTACGAGCAGTACTTC
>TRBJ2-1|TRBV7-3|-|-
CASNGPPVERGYNEQFF
TGTGCCAGCAACGGACCCCCTGTAGAGAGGGGTTACAATGAGCAGTTCTTC
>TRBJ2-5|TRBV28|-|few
CASSRLDRPQETQYF
TGTGCCAGCAGTAGACTAGATCGTCCTCAAGAGACCCAGTACTTC
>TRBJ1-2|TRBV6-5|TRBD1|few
CASSYRDRGYGYTF
TGTGCCAGCAGTTATCGGGACAGGGGCTACGGCTACACCTTC
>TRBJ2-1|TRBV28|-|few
CASSPSTVSYNEQFF
TGTGCCAGCAGTCCCTCGACGGTCTCCTACAATGAGCAGTTCTTC
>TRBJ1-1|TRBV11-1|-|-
CASSYSGGSTEAFF
TGTGCCAGCAGCTACTCGGGCGGATCCACTGAAGCTTTCTTT